This TCR beta chain was observed in a study of Graves' ophthalmopathy and Graves' hyperthyroidism. Overall study findings and caveats: Most thyroid clonotypes with frequency above 0.001 were detected in blood too.

This CDR3 spans 13 amino acids. Between the trimmed V and J ends, which lost 5 bases and 5 bases, there was a span of 10 bases. Amplifying from RNA transcripts, the study obtained TCR beta CDR3 regions. The workflow started with a first-round RT-PCR run with HTBI primers and then moved on to a second-round multiplex PCR. TCRdb re-analysed the multiplex PCR reads in MiXCR, keeping a single row per CDR3 protein. Here the sample spans some 350,000 distinct CDR3 sequences, about a sixth being singletons. On this clonotype: Its antigen is undetermined.

Sample: peripheral blood. The chain has TRBV12-3 or TRBV12-4 and TRBJ1-3; D is unclear. The sequence was obtained from an adult woman with stable Graves' hyperthyroidism. This CDR3 is CASSTPVRNTIYF. The CDR3 region has the DNA TGTGCCAGCAGTACCCCTGTGCGAAACACCATATATTTT.